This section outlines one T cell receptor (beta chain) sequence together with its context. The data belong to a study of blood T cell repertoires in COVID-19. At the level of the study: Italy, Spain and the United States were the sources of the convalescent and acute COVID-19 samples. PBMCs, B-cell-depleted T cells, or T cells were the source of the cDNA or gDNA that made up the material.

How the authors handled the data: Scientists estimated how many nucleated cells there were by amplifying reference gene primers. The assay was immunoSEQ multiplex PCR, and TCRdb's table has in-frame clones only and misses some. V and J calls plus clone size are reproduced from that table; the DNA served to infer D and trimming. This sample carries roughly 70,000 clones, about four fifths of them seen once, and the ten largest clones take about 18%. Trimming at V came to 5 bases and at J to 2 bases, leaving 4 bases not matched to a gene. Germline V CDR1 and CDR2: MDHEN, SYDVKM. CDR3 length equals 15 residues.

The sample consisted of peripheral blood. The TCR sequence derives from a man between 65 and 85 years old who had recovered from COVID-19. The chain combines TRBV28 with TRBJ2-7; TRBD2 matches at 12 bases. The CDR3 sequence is CASSIRLAGAYEQYF. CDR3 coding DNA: TGTGCCAGCAGTATACGACTAGCGGGAGCCTACGAGCAGTACTTC.